This T cell receptor (beta chain) came from a study of shared clonotypes between healthy human individuals. Remarks on this clone: Antigen: not known.

The CDR3 runs to 15 residues. V dropped 5 bases and J dropped 4; count of bases not matched to a gene: 9. Germline lookup yields CDR1 KGHSH and CDR2 LQKENI. An even split of each subset's genomic DNA across several immunoSEQ plates was performed. Libraries were prepared by immunoSEQ multiplex PCR; TCRdb keeps only in-frame clonotypes and omits some of them. The sample includes about 600,000 clones, less than 98% of them seen just once. Whole-study results and caveats: Donors were few, which limited the genetic and exposure-history diversity represented. Rarefaction gave evidence that sorted-subset sequencing remained incomplete despite large depth.

Participating donors were healthy, HIV-negative adults free of recent acute infections or vaccinations. The TCR comes from a woman aged 30 to 39 in good health. The chain joins TRBV18 to TRBJ1-1; 8 bases fit TRBD1. The specimen sequenced was naive CD4+ T cells sorted from blood. Subset noted: CD45RA+ positively selected. CDR3 amino acids: CASSLGQGAATEAFF. The CDR3 nucleotides read TGTGCCAGCTCATTAGGACAGGGAGCAGCCACTGAAGCTTTCTTT.